This TCR beta chain was profiled in a study of Ad26.COV2.S vaccination and SARS-CoV-2 variants. Regarding the study as a whole: A substantial breadth of spike-specific CD8+ and CD4+ T cell responses after vaccination has been reported. Analyses that measured TCR breadth and depth may have underestimated total T cell responses. Non-spike TCR breadth showed similarity between vaccine and placebo recipients.

This table comes from immunoSEQ multiplex PCR, and its TCRdb copy is limited to in-frame clones, with some not included. The repertoire consists of around 370,000 clones, with about 92% occurring once and the leading ten covering under 4%. Germline assignment: CDR1 MNHNS and CDR2 SASEGT. V was clipped by 2 bases and J by 0 bases, with 5 bases between them. There are 14 residues in the CDR3. As concerns this clone: Its antigen is undetermined.

The clonotype was recovered from a human donor who had recovered from COVID-19. This chain uses TRBV6-1 with TRBJ1-5; D gene unclear. The sample consisted of peripheral blood, taken after recovery from COVID-19. The CDR3 sequence is CASSEQDSNQPQHF. CDR3 DNA sequence: TGTGCCAGCAGTGAACAGGATAGCAATCAGCCCCAGCATTTT.